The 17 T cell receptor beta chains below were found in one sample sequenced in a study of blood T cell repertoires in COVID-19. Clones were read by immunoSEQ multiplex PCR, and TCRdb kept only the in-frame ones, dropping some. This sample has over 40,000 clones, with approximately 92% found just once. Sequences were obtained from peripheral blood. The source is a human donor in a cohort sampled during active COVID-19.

CDR3 coding DNA: TGTGCCAGCAGGAACCCGCCGGGACAGGGGAATTCACCCCTCCACTTT. Encoded protein: CASRNPPGQGNSPLHF. The V call is TRBV27, the J call TRBJ1-6; the match to TRBD1 covers 10 bases. Germline assignment: CDR1 MNHEY and CDR2 SMNVEV (reference sequence). With 6 bases clipped from V and 7 bases from J, the junction kept 9 bases outside the gene matches. This CDR3 is 16 amino acids long.

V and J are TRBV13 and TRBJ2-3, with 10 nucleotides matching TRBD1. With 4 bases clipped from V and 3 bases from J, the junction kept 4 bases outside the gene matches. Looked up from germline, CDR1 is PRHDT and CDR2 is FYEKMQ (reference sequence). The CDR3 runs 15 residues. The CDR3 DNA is TGTGCCAGCAGCTCCGACAGGGGGCGAACAGATACGCAGTATTTT. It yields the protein CASSSDRGRTDTQYF.

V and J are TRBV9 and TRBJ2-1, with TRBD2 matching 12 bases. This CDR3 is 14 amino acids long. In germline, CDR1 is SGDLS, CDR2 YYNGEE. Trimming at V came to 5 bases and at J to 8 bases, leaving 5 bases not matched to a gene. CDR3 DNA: TGTGCCAGCAGTAAGACTAGCGGGAGCTATGAGCAGTTCTTC. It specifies CASSKTSGSYEQFF.

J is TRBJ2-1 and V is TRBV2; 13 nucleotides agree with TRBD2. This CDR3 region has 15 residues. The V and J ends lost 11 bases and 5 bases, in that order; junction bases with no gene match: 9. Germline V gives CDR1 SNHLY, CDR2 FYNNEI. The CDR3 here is CARPGLAGNHNEQFF. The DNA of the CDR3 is TGTGCCCGCCCGGGACTAGCGGGGAACCACAATGAGCAGTTCTTC.

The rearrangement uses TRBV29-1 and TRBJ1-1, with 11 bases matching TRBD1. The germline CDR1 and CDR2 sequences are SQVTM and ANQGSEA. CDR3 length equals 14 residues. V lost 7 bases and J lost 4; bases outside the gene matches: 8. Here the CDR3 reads CSAKAGTGGTEAFF. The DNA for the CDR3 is TGCAGCGCAAAGGCCGGGACAGGGGGCACTGAAGCTTTCTTT.

The CDR3 DNA follows: TGCGCCAGCAGCTTGGGGGCAGGGGCGGTAGAGACCCAGTACTTC. Translation gives CASSLGAGAVETQYF. The gene calls are TRBV5-1 and TRBJ2-5; D possibly corresponds to TRBD1 (6 bases). Germline values: CDR1 SGHRS, CDR2 YFSETQ. The CDR3 is made up of 15 amino acids. The ends were cut back, 0 bases at V and 4 bases at J, with 13 bases in the middle.

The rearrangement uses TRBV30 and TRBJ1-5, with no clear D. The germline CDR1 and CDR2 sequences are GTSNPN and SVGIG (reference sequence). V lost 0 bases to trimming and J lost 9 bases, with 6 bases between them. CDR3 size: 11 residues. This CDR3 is CAWSVSGPQHF. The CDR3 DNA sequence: TGTGCCTGGAGTGTCAGTGGGCCCCAGCATTTT.

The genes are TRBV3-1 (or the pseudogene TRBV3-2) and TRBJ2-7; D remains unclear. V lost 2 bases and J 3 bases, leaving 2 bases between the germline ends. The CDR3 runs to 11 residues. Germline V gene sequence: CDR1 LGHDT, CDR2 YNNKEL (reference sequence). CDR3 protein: CASSQLYEQYF. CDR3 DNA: TGTGCCAGCAGCCAACTCTACGAGCAGTACTTC.

CDR3 protein: CASSQKRDEQFF. DNA of the CDR3: TGTGCCAGCAGCCAAAAGAGGGATGAGCAGTTCTTC. The chain recombines TRBV4-2 with TRBJ2-1; a weak D match, TRBD2 (5 bases). The CDR3 is made up of 12 amino acids. Trimming shortened V by 2 bases and J by 8 bases, and 7 bases separated the two germline ends. Germline-derived CDR1 and CDR2 are LGHNA and YNFKEQ.

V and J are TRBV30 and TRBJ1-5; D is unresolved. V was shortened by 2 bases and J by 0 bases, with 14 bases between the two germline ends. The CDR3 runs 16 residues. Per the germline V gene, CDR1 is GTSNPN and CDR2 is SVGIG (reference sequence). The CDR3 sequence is CAWSFPLGSSNQPQHF. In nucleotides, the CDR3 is TGTGCCTGGAGTTTCCCCCTGGGCTCTAGCAATCAGCCCCAGCATTTT.

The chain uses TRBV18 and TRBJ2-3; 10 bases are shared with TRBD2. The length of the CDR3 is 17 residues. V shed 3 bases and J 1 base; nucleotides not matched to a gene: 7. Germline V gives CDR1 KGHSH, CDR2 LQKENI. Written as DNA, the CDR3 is TGTGCCAGCTCACCCTCCGCCGGGACTAGCGGCACAGATACGCAGTATTTT. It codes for CASSPSAGTSGTDTQYF. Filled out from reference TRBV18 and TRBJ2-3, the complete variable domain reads NAGVMQNPRHLVRRRGQEARLRCSPMKGHSHVYWYRQLPEEGLKFMVYLQKENIIDESGMPKERFSAEFPKEGPSILRIQQVVRGDSAAYFCASSPSAGTSGTDTQYFGPGTRLTVL.

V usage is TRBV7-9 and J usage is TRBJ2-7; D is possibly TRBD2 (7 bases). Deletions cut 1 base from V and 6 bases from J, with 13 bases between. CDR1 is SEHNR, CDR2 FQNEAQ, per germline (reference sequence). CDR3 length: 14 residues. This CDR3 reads CASSLEGGTSEQYF. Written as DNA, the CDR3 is TGTGCCAGCAGCTTAGAGGGGGGGACATCCGAGCAGTACTTC. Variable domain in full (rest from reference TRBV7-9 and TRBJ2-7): DTGVSQNPRHKITKRGQNVTFRCDPISEHNRLYWYRQTLGQGPEFLTYFQNEAQLEKSRLLSDRFSAERPKGSFSTLEIQRTEQGDSAMYLCASSLEGGTSEQYFGPGTRLTVT.

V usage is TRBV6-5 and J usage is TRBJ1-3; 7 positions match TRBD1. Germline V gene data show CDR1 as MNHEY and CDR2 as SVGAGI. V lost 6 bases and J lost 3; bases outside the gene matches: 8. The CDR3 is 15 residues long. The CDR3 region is CASRGDRSYGNTIYF. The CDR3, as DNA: TGTGCCAGCAGGGGGGACAGAAGCTATGGAAACACCATATATTTT.

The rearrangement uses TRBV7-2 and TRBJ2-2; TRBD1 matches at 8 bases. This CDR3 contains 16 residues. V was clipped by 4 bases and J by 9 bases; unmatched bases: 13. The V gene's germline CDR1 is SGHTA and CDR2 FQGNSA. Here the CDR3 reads CASSSRSGTGYRELFF. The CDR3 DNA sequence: TGTGCCAGCAGCTCCCGATCCGGGACAGGCTATCGGGAGCTGTTTTTT.

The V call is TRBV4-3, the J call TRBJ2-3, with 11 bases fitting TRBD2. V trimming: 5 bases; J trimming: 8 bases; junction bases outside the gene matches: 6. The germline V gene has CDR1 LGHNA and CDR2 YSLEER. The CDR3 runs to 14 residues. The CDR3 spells CASSSSGGSGTQYF. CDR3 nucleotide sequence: TGCGCCAGCAGCTCTAGCGGGGGGTCGGGTACGCAGTATTTT.

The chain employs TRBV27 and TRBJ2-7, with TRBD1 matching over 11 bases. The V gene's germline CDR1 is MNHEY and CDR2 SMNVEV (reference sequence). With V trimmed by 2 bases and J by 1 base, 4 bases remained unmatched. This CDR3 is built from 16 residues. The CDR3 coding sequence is TGTGCCAGCAGTTTAAGGGACAGGGGGAAGTCCTACGAGCAGTACTTC. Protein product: CASSLRDRGKSYEQYF.

The CDR3 protein is CAWSVKGREYEQYF. The CDR3 DNA follows: TGTGCCTGGAGTGTAAAGGGCAGGGAATACGAGCAGTACTTC. J is TRBJ2-7 and V is TRBV30; weak D call: TRBD1 (5 bases). Germline V gene lookup returns CDR1 GTSNPN and CDR2 SVGIG (reference sequence). V was pared by 0 bases and J by 4 bases, with 13 bases between. The CDR3 is 14 residues long.